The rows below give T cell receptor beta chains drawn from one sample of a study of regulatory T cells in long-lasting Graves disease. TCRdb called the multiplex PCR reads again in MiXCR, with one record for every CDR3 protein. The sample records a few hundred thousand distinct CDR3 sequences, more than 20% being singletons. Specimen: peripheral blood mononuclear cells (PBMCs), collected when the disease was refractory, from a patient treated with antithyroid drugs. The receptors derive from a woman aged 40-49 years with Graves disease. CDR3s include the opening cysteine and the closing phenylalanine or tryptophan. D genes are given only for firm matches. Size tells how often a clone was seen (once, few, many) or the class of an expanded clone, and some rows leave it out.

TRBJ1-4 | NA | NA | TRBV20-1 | TGCAGTGCGCCCCGGGACACCTCAACTAATGAAAAACTGTTTTTT | CSAPRDTSTNEKLFF
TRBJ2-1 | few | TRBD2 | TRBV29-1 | TGCAGCGTTGAACCCGGAGGTAGCGGGAGGGCGAATGAGCAGTTCTTC | CSVEPGGSGRANEQFF
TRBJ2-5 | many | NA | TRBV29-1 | TGCAGCGTTGCCTTCTCTCGGGACACTCAAGAGACCCAGTACTTC | CSVAFSRDTQETQYF
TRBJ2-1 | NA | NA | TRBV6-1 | TGTGCCACACAGGGTATGAATGAGCAGTTCTTC | CATQGMNEQFF
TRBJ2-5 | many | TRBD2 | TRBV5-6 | TGTGCCAGCAGCTATCTAGCGGGAGTTAACCAAGAGACCCAGTACTTC | CASSYLAGVNQETQYF
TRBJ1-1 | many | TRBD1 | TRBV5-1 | TGCGCCAGCAAACCGGGACAGAGATTGAACACTGAAGCTTTCTTT | CASKPGQRLNTEAFF
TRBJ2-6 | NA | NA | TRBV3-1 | TGTGCCAGCAGCCAAGTGGTTGGGGCCAACGTCCTGACTTTC | CASSQVVGANVLTF
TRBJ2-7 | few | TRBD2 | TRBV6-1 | TGTGCCAGCAGACGCCGTACTAGGGACTACTCCTACGAGCAGTACTTC | CASRRRTRDYSYEQYF
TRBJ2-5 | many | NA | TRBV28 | TGTGCCAGCAGCCTCTCTCTCCAAGAGACCCAGTACTTC | CASSLSLQETQYF
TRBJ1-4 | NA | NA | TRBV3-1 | TGTGCCAGCAGCCCCCTGAGACAAACTAATGAAAAACTGTTTTTT | CASSPLRQTNEKLFF
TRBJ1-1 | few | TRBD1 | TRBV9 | TGTGCCAGCAGCGTAGTGATGGGACAGGGGAGTGTTGAAGCTTTCTTT | CASSVVMGQGSVEAFF
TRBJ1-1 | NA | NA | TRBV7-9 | TGTGCCAGCACCATGAACACTGAAGCTTTCTTT | CASTMNTEAFF
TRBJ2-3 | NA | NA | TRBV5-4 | TGTGCCAGCAGCGCCCCGCGAGGGGATACGCAGTATTTT | CASSAPRGDTQYF
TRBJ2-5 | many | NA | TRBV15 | TGTGCCACCAGGGATACGGTGGGGAGGGAGACCCAGTACTTC | CATRDTVGRETQYF
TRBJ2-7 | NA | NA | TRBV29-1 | TGCAGCGTTGAGGGCACCAGATCAGGGCAGTACTTC | CSVEGTRSGQYF
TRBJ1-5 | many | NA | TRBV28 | TGTGCCAGCAGTTTAGCAGGGTCCCGCAATCAGCCCCAGCATTTT | CASSLAGSRNQPQHF
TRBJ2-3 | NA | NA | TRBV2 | TGTGCCAGTATAGGGTCCACTAGCACAGATACGCAGTATTTT | CASIGSTSTDTQYF
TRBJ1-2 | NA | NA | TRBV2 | TGTGCCAGCACTACCATGCTGGGAGTCTATGGCTACACCTTC | CASTTMLGVYGYTF
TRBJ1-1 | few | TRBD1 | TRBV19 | TGTGCCAGTAGCGGGACAGGGCCTATTGAAGCTTTCTTT | CASSGTGPIEAFF
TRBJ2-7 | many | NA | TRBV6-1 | TGTGCCAGCAGTGAAGCAAAGGGCCACGAGCAGTACTTC | CASSEAKGHEQYF
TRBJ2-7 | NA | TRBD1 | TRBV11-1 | TGTGCCAGCAGCTTCTTGGACAGGGAGAACGAGCAGTACTTC | CASSFLDRENEQYF
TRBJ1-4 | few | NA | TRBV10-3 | TGTGCCATCAGCAGGGCCCCGGGGGCTAATGAAAAACTGTTTTTT | CAISRAPGANEKLFF
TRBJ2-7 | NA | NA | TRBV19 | TGTGCCAGTAGCGCCGGTAGAGCCGAGCAGTACTTC | CASSAGRAEQYF
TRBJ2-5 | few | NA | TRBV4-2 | TGTGCCAGCAGCCAGGACCACACTAGGCAAGAGACCCAGTACTTC | CASSQDHTRQETQYF
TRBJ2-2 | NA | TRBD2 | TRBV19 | TGTGCCAGTAGTATGTGGAGCGGGAGGGCCTACACCGGGGAGCTGTTTTTT | CASSMWSGRAYTGELFF
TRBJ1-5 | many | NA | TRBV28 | TGTGCCAGCAGTTTATTTGAAGGGGCCCAGCCCCAGCATTTT | CASSLFEGAQPQHF
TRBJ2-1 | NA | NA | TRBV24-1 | TGTGCCACCAGTGATTTTTTTCGGGCTGAGCAGTTCTTC | CATSDFFRAEQFF
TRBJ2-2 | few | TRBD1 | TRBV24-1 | TGTGCCACCTCTACCGGGACAGGGGTCCCCGGGGAGCTGTTTTTT | CATSTGTGVPGELFF
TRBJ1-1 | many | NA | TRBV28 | TGTGCCAGCAGTTTATGGCCGCGCAACACTGAAGCTTTCTTT | CASSLWPRNTEAFF
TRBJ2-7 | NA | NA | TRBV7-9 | TGTGCCAGCAGCTTATTGGGACCAGGCTCCTACGAGCAGTACTTC | CASSLLGPGSYEQYF
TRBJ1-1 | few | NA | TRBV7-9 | TGTGCCAGCTGGGATATGGAAAGGAACACTGAAGCTTTCTTT | CASWDMERNTEAFF
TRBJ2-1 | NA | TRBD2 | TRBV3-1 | TGTGCCAGCAGCCCGGGGACTAGCGGGAGTGACAATGAGCAGTTCTTC | CASSPGTSGSDNEQFF
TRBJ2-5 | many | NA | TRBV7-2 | TGTGCCAGCAGCCGACAGGACCAAGAGACCCAGTACTTC | CASSRQDQETQYF
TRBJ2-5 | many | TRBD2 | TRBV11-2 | TGTGCCAGCAGCTTAGAGGGCCTAGCGGGAGTGCAAGAGACCCAGTACTTC | CASSLEGLAGVQETQYF
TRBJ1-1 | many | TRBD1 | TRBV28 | TGTGCCAGCAGTTTACCTATATACCGGGACAGGCAAAACACTGAAGCTTTCTTT | CASSLPIYRDRQNTEAFF